The present T cell receptor beta chain was sequenced within a study of cytomegalovirus exposure and HLA in healthy donors. General study points: Reports described diagnosis of cytomegalovirus status by the classifier as highly specific and sensitive.

As concerns this clone: The antigen remains unidentified.

The V gene's germline CDR1 is SGHTA and CDR2 FQGNSA. This CDR3 comprises 16 residues. J gave up 2 bases and V 4 bases, and 9 bases lay outside the gene matches. Sequenced by immunoSEQ multiplex PCR; TCRdb stores in-frame clones only, minus some. Of 200,000 to 250,000 clones listed, around nine tenths are singletons. The specimen was PBMCs. V gene TRBV7-2 combines with J gene TRBJ2-3; 7 positions match TRBD2. The TCR originated in a woman aged 18-30 years in good health and CMV-seronegative. In DNA form, the CDR3 reads TGTGCCAGCAGCTCCTCCGGGACTACCTACACAGATACGCAGTATTTT. Translated: CASSSSGTTYTDTQYF.